The sequence of this TCR beta chain was determined in a study of cytotoxic CD8 clonotypes in ibrutinib-treated CLL. Study-level findings and limits: There were few public clonotypes, and on treatment they contracted or stayed stable. Investigators sampled sustained-remission and progressing patients at differing times.

Investigators sought sequencing depths of between 1 in 200,000 and 1 in 1 million T cells. Profiling relied on immunoSEQ multiplex PCR, and the TCRdb table lists in-frame clones only, not all of them. The profile shows 90,000 to 100,000 clones, around four fifths of them singletons. To note about this clone: Its antigen is unknown.

The clonotype comes from a human donor with chronic lymphocytic leukemia. The material was PBMCs, obtained after 12 months of ibrutinib treatment.

The CDR3 bases are TGTGCCAGCAGCTTAACAGGATTCTCTGGAAACACCATATATTTT. This gives the protein CASSLTGFSGNTIYF. The rearrangement links TRBV5-8 to TRBJ1-3; a possible D gene is TRBD1 (5 bases). Germline CDR1 is SGHTS and CDR2 is YDEGEE. The germline V and J ends were trimmed by 2 bases and 0 bases, with 9 bases remaining between them. CDR3 length equals 15 residues.